Below are 18 T cell receptor beta chains sequenced from a single sample in a study of T cell responses to AZD1222 COVID-19 vaccine. The protocol was immunoSEQ multiplex PCR, while the TCRdb copy is restricted to in-frame clones and leaves out a portion. Seen here are roughly 100,000 clones, 86% observed once, and the top ten hold 4% to 6%. This specimen was peripheral blood, taken on day 0 of AZD1222 vaccination. These receptors came from an adult in good health.

The V gene is TRBV6-4, the J gene TRBJ2-3; 7 bases are shared with TRBD2. The CDR3 extends over 16 amino acids. From germline, CDR1 is MRHNA and CDR2 SNTAGT. Losses at the gene ends were 0 bases for V and 2 bases for J; bases not matched to a gene: 5. CDR3 DNA sequence: TGTGCCAGCAGTGACTCGGGGCGGGAGATCACAGATACGCAGTATTTT. Translating gives CASSDSGREITDTQYF.

The rearrangement joins TRBV7-3 to TRBJ2-3; D is perhaps TRBD1 or TRBD2 (5 bases each). V was pared by 5 bases and J by 9 bases, with 15 bases between. Germline-derived CDR1 and CDR2 are SGHTA and FQGTGA. The CDR3 runs 13 residues. The CDR3 bases are TGTGCCAGCAGCCCGGATGAGGGGCTGACGCAGTATTTT. It translates to CASSPDEGLTQYF.

This chain connects TRBV3-1 (or the pseudogene TRBV3-2) to TRBJ2-7, with TRBD1 matching 8 bases. V shed 2 bases and J 3 bases; nucleotides not matched to a gene: 3. Germline CDR1 reads LGHDT; CDR2 reads YNNKEL (reference sequence). The CDR3 has 14 residues. As DNA, the CDR3 is TGTGCCAGCAGCCAAAAGACAGGGGTCTACGAGCAGTACTTC. It encodes CASSQKTGVYEQYF.

The V gene is TRBV7-9, the J gene TRBJ2-1, with D perhaps matching TRBD2 (6 bases). The CDR3 extends over 15 amino acids. Trimming left V 3 bases short and J 4 bases short, with 13 bases between. Germline V lookup: CDR1 SEHNR, CDR2 FQNEAQ (reference sequence). CDR3 nucleotide sequence: TGTGCCAGCAGCTTGACTAGTGGGGGATACAATGAGCAGTTCTTC. It is translated as CASSLTSGGYNEQFF.

The rearrangement joins TRBV28 to TRBJ1-2; TRBD1 matches 8 bases. CDR1 is MDHEN, CDR2 SYDVKM, per germline. The CDR3 sequence is 16 residues long. Trimming cost V 3 bases and J 7 bases; bases outside gene matches: 13. CDR3 sequence reads: CASSFGPQGDLGGYTF. CDR3 sequence (DNA): TGTGCCAGCAGTTTCGGTCCACAGGGGGATTTAGGTGGCTACACCTTC.

The genes are TRBV11-3 and TRBJ2-3, with D tentatively TRBD2 (6 bases). This CDR3 contains 15 residues. With 5 bases removed from V and 5 bases from J, the gap between germline ends came to 17 bases. The germline gives CDR1 SGHNT, CDR2 YENEEA. CDR3 protein: CASSPGGRGEDTQYF. In DNA, the CDR3 is TGTGCCAGCAGCCCCGGAGGGCGGGGTGAAGATACGCAGTATTTT.

The CDR3, as DNA: TGTGCCAGCGGGGACAGCGGGAGTACCGAGACCCAGTACTTC. Its translation: CASGDSGSTETQYF. The chain is built from TRBV2 and TRBJ2-5; tentative D call: TRBD2 (8 bases). This CDR3 has 14 amino acids. With 8 bases removed from V and 5 bases from J, the gap between germline ends came to 18 bases. Per the germline V gene, CDR1 is SNHLY and CDR2 is FYNNEI.

The V gene is TRBV19, the J gene TRBJ2-7; 8 nucleotides match TRBD1. The CDR3 consists of 15 residues. Trimming took 5 bases from V and 1 from J; bases not matched to a gene: 7. CDR1 is LNHDA, CDR2 SQIVND, per germline (reference sequence). CDR3 protein: CASSPRQGMSYEQYF. The CDR3 DNA reads TGTGCCAGTAGTCCCCGACAGGGGATGTCCTACGAGCAGTACTTC.

The genes are TRBV9 and TRBJ1-2; D unclear. CDR3 length equals 14 residues. The germline V gene encodes CDR1 SGDLS and CDR2 YYNGEE. V was pared by 0 bases and J by 8 bases, with 14 bases between. CDR3 coding DNA: TGTGCCAGCAGCGTAGCTTCGGAAACTAACGGCTACACCTTC. Translation: CASSVASETNGYTF.

This clone was observed a single time. The chain combines TRBV21-1 with TRBJ2-4; TRBD1, as called in the table, went unchecked against the DNA. TRBV21-1 has pseudogene status. The CDR3 is 19 amino acids. This CDR3 reads CASSKVADRGRLAKNIQYF. The CDR3, as DNA: TGTGCCAGCAGCAAAGTTGCGGACAGGGGGCGCTTGGCCAAAAACATTCAGTACTTC.

Remarks on this clone: Other nucleotide sequences in the sample specify the same CDR3. The chain couples TRBV12-3 or TRBV12-4 to TRBJ1-2; weak D call: TRBD1 (6 bases). Trimming shortened V by 6 bases and J by 6 bases, and 8 bases separated the two germline ends. CDR3 length equals 11 residues. CDR3 amino acids: CASSPGDGYTF. CDR3 sequence (DNA): TGTGCCAGCAGCCCAGGGGATGGCTACACCTTC.

The chain has TRBV7-9 and TRBJ1-1; the match to TRBD1 covers 9 bases. CDR3 length: 14 amino acids. Trimming removed 1 base from V and 5 bases from J; junction bases left unmatched: 2. Germline V lookup: CDR1 SEHNR, CDR2 FQNEAQ (reference sequence). For the CDR3, the DNA is TGTGCCAGCAGCTTAGGGACAGGGGAGACTGAAGCTTTCTTT. The encoded protein is CASSLGTGETEAFF.

The rearrangement links TRBV19 to TRBJ1-5, with 12 nucleotides matching TRBD1. Germline V gene sequence: CDR1 LNHDA, CDR2 SQIVND (reference sequence). The CDR3 loop spans 15 amino acids. J lost 6 bases, V lost 5 bases, and 5 bases had no gene match. CDR3 residues: CASSVGTGGFQPQHF. Here the CDR3 DNA reads TGTGCCAGTAGTGTAGGGACAGGGGGCTTTCAGCCCCAGCATTTT.

This chain uses TRBV5-6 with TRBJ2-1; 13 nucleotides line up with TRBD2. CDR3 length equals 17 residues. Germline V gene lookup returns CDR1 SGHDT and CDR2 YYEEEE. V shed 6 bases and J 0 bases; nucleotides not matched to a gene: 6. The CDR3: CASTSTSGRTSYNEQFF. The CDR3 nucleotides are TGTGCCAGCACTTCGACTAGCGGGAGGACCTCCTACAATGAGCAGTTCTTC.

In this sample, this clone turned up once. The chain joins TRBV7-8 to TRBJ1-3, with D perhaps matching TRBD1 (6 bases). The germline gives CDR1 SGHVS, CDR2 FQNEAQ. The V and J ends lost 1 base and 4 bases respectively, with 8 bases between them. The CDR3 spans 14 residues. CDR3 protein: CASSLGTGGNTIYF. The CDR3, as DNA: TGTGCCAGCAGCTTAGGAACAGGGGGAAACACCATATATTTT.

The chain joins TRBV11-2 to TRBJ2-5; TRBD1 agrees at 7 bases. Unmatched junction bases numbered 6, after V lost 5 bases and J lost 0 bases. The CDR3 is 15 amino acids. CDR1 SGHAT and CDR2 FQNNGV come from the germline V gene. The CDR3 reads CASSTDRVYQETQYF. CDR3 sequence (DNA): TGTGCCAGCAGCACCGACAGGGTCTACCAAGAGACCCAGTACTTC.

The chain has TRBV4-3 and TRBJ1-5; D is unresolved. CDR1 is LGHNA, CDR2 YSLEER, per germline. Trimming shortened V by 0 bases and J by 0 bases, and 0 bases separated the two germline ends. CDR3 length equals 13 residues. CDR3 bases: TGCGCCAGCAGCCAAGATAGCAATCAGCCCCAGCATTTT. This encodes CASSQDSNQPQHF.

The rearrangement joins TRBV7-2 to TRBJ2-3; 8 positions match TRBD2. The germline CDR1 and CDR2 sequences are SGHTA and FQGNSA. The CDR3 covers 16 residues. Germline trimming cut 0 bases from V and 0 bases from J; bases unmatched to any gene: 2. The DNA of the CDR3 is TGTGCCAGCAGCTTAGCGAGCGGGGGAAGCACAGATACGCAGTATTTT. It codes for CASSLASGGSTDTQYF.